Below are 7 T cell receptor beta chains sequenced from a single sample in a study of chemoradiotherapy in HPV16-positive cancers. The method was immunoSEQ multiplex PCR; TCRdb's version includes in-frame clones alone and lacks a portion of them. The table lists over 35,000 clones, around 80% of them singletons, with 4.5% to 5.5% in the top ten. The material was blood, obtained from a patient who underwent chemoradiotherapy. The origin of the receptors is a human donor with HPV-associated anogenital cancer.

V gene TRBV28 combines with J gene TRBJ1-5; TRBD1 is a possible D gene (6 bases). This CDR3 spans 19 amino acids. Germline V gene lookup returns CDR1 MDHEN and CDR2 SYDVKM. V was shortened by 3 bases and J by 5 bases, with 26 bases between the two germline ends. CDR3 sequence: CASSFPPPGHLKVDQPQHF. For the CDR3, the DNA is TGTGCCAGCAGTTTTCCGCCCCCGGGACACCTAAAGGTGGATCAGCCCCAGCATTTT.

The rearrangement uses TRBV5-4 and TRBJ2-2; TRBD2 might be the D (5 bases). The CDR3 loop spans 16 amino acids. V lost 4 bases, J lost 6 bases, and 19 bases lay in between. Germline V gene sequence: CDR1 SGHNT, CDR2 YYREEE (reference sequence). CDR3 residues: CASSPASKVSAGELFF. The DNA of the CDR3 is TGTGCCAGCAGCCCGGCTAGCAAGGTATCCGCCGGGGAGCTGTTTTTT.

The rearrangement joins TRBV27 to TRBJ1-2, with D hard to call. The CDR3 length is 16 residues. V lost 2 bases, J lost 3 bases, and 16 bases lay in between. Germline V gene sequence: CDR1 MNHEY, CDR2 SMNVEV (reference sequence). Written as DNA, the CDR3 is TGTGCCAGCAGTTTAGGGGTGCCTATTTTCGACTATGGCTACACCTTC. Protein product: CASSLGVPIFDYGYTF.

The CDR3 region has the DNA TGTGCCAGCTCACCGCCCTCGGCGGGGTCCTACGAGCAGTACTTC. It translates to CASSPPSAGSYEQYF. This sequence joins TRBV18 and TRBJ2-7; the D gene is possibly TRBD2 (6 bases). V dropped 3 bases and J dropped 1 base, with 13 bases sitting between them. This CDR3 is 15 amino acids long. Germline V gene data show CDR1 as KGHSH and CDR2 as LQKENI.

The chain couples TRBV7-8 to TRBJ2-5, with D unclear. Germline CDR1 and CDR2: SGHVS and FQNEAQ. V lost 4 bases to trimming and J lost 0 bases, with 6 bases between them. CDR3 length equals 13 residues. The CDR3 reads CASSSDNQETQYF. CDR3 bases: TGTGCCAGCAGCTCAGACAACCAAGAGACCCAGTACTTC.

The V gene is TRBV6-5, the J gene TRBJ1-5; TRBD1 might be the D (6 bases). Trimming took off 8 bases at V and 6 bases at J, with 17 bases between the two ends. CDR1 and CDR2 (germline): MNHEY, SVGAGI. The CDR3 spans 14 residues. The CDR3 bases are TGTGCCAGCCGACTTTCAGGGGTGGCTCAGCCCCAGCATTTT. It yields the protein CASRLSGVAQPQHF.

This chain links TRBV9 with TRBJ2-3, with 12 bases lining up with TRBD2. Germline V CDR1 and CDR2: SGDLS, YYNGEE. CDR3 size: 16 residues. Losses at the gene ends were 5 bases for V and 9 bases for J; bases not matched to a gene: 13. CDR3 region: CASRAPGTSGPATQYF. The CDR3 nucleotides read TGTGCCAGCAGAGCTCCCGGGACTAGCGGGCCTGCAACGCAGTATTTT.